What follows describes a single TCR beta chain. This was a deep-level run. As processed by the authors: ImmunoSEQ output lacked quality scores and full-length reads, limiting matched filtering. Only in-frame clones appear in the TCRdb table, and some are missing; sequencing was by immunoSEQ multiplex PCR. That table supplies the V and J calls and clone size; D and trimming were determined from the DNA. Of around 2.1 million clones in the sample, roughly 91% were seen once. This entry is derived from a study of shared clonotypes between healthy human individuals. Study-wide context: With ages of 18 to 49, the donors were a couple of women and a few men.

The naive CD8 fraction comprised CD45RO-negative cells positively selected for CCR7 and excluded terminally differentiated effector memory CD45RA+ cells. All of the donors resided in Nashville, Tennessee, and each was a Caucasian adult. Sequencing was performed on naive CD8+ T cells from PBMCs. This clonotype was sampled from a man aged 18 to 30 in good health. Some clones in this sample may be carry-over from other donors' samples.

The CDR3 is CSVVWSSENEQYF. The DNA for the CDR3 is TGCAGCGTTGTATGGTCTAGCGAAAACGAGCAGTACTTC. The J gene is TRBJ2-7, the V gene TRBV29-1, with D perhaps matching TRBD2 (6 bases). V dropped 4 bases and J dropped 5 bases, with 15 bases sitting between them. Germline values: CDR1 SQVTM, CDR2 ANQGSEA. The CDR3 runs 13 residues.